This T cell receptor (beta chain) was obtained from a study of OX40 agonist ivuxolimab in advanced cancers. For the study at large: Of mixed ages from about 23 to 85 and averaging approximately 60 years, the group was around 78% male.

Assay: immunoSEQ multiplex PCR; the TCRdb copy retains only in-frame clones and omits some. The repertoire holds 60,000 to 85,000 clones, with approximately 84% as singletons. A note on this clone: Its ends do not fully match the called genes, so a read error is possible.

The CDR3 runs to 14 residues. Germline loops: CDR1 SGHRS, CDR2 YFSETQ. The source material was CD4+ or CD8+ T cells sorted from blood, sampled in a trial of the OX40 agonist ivuxolimab. The TCR was taken from an adult with an advanced solid tumor such as melanoma, head and neck, liver or kidney cancer. This chain links TRBV5-1 with TRBJ2-3; TRBD2 matches at 10 bases. The CDR3 spells CASSLTSGTGTQYF. The DNA of the CDR3 is TGCGCCAGCAGCTTAACTAGCGGGACAGGTACGCAGTATTTT. The whole variable domain, remainder taken from reference TRBV5-1 and TRBJ2-3, is KAGVTQTPRYLIKTRGQQVTLSCSPISGHRSVSWYQQTPGQGLQFLFEYFSETQRNKGNFPGRFSGRQFSNSRSEMNVSTLELGDSALYLCASSLTSGTGTQYFGPGTRLTVL.